Listed below are T cell receptor beta chains from one sample, sequenced in a study of blood T cell repertoires in COVID-19. Assay: immunoSEQ multiplex PCR; the TCRdb copy retains only in-frame clones and omits some. The profile covers some 170,000 clones, with about 86% appearing a single time and approximately 18% taken by the ten largest. The sample consisted of peripheral blood. These TCRs come from a woman of 80 years or more with acute or convalescent COVID-19. Both conserved end residues are part of each CDR3. A D gene is named only where the DNA matches it firmly. Only part of the rows carry a size: once, few, many, or a class if the clone is expanded.

V: TRBV2; D: .; J: TRBJ1-4; size: .; CDR3: CASREHRRGEKLFF; DNA: TGTGCCAGCCGTGAACACAGAAGGGGCGAAAAACTGTTTTTT
V: TRBV14; D: TRBD1; J: TRBJ1-6; size: .; CDR3: CASSPSAGQGNSPLHF; DNA: TGTGCCAGCAGCCCGTCCGCGGGACAGGGTAATTCACCCCTCCACTTT
V: TRBV18; D: TRBD2; J: TRBJ2-7; size: .; CDR3: CASSHRGLLAGGPWEQYF; DNA: TGTGCCAGCTCACACCGGGGCCTACTAGCGGGAGGGCCGTGGGAGCAGTACTTC
V: TRBV11-2; D: TRBD2; J: TRBJ2-5; size: .; CDR3: CASSSGLAGGRGWETQYF; DNA: TGTGCCAGCAGCTCCGGACTAGCGGGGGGCAGGGGTTGGGAGACCCAGTACTTC
V: TRBV5-1; D: TRBD1; J: TRBJ1-1; size: .; CDR3: CASSITGAEGTEAFF; DNA: TGCGCCAGCAGCATTACAGGGGCTGAGGGCACTGAAGCTTTCTTT
V: TRBV5-1; D: TRBD2; J: TRBJ2-2; size: .; CDR3: CASSSTWGGTGELFF; DNA: TGCGCCAGCAGCTCCACGTGGGGGGGGACCGGGGAGCTGTTTTTT
V: TRBV18; D: .; J: TRBJ1-6; size: .; CDR3: CASSPLDSDNSPLHF; DNA: TGTGCCAGCTCACCCTTGGACAGCGATAATTCACCCCTCCACTTT
V: TRBV6-5; D: TRBD1; J: TRBJ1-1; size: .; CDR3: CASSTGTGDNTEAFF; DNA: TGTGCCAGCAGTACCGGGACAGGGGATAACACTGAAGCTTTCTTT
V: TRBV9; D: .; J: TRBJ2-1; size: .; CDR3: CASSLGGGGEQFF; DNA: TGTGCCAGCAGCCTTGGCGGGGGCGGTGAGCAGTTCTTC
V: TRBV7-2; D: TRBD2; J: TRBJ2-5; size: .; CDR3: CASSLVASGQETQYF; DNA: TGTGCCAGCAGCTTAGTGGCTAGCGGCCAAGAGACCCAGTACTTC
V: TRBV6-2/TRBV6-3; D: TRBD1; J: TRBJ2-7; size: few; CDR3: CASSPRQGTYEQYF; DNA: TGTGCCAGCAGTCCGAGACAGGGAACCTACGAGCAGTACTTC
V: TRBV9; D: .; J: TRBJ2-7; size: .; CDR3: CASSTTGAFTYEQYF; DNA: TGTGCCAGCAGTACGACAGGTGCTTTTACCTACGAGCAGTACTTC
V: TRBV28; D: .; J: TRBJ2-7; size: .; CDR3: CASTPQASSYEQYF; DNA: TGTGCCAGCACCCCGCAAGCGAGCTCCTACGAGCAGTACTTC
V: TRBV28; D: .; J: TRBJ1-1; size: .; CDR3: CASSLGDTEAFF; DNA: TGTGCCAGCAGTTTAGGAGACACTGAAGCTTTCTTT
V: TRBV7-2; D: .; J: TRBJ1-3; size: few; CDR3: CASSPQGPLSGNTIYF; DNA: TGTGCCAGCAGCCCACAGGGCCCTCTCTCTGGAAACACCATATATTTT
V: TRBV3-1/TRBV3-2; D: .; J: TRBJ2-4; size: .; CDR3: CASSQERVSVKNIQYF; DNA: TGTGCCAGCAGCCAAGAGCGTGTGTCTGTCAAAAACATTCAGTACTTC
V: TRBV19; D: TRBD1; J: TRBJ1-2; size: few; CDR3: CASTKEGTGRPLNYGYTF; DNA: TGTGCCAGTACCAAAGAAGGGACAGGGCGACCCCTCAACTATGGCTACACCTTC
V: TRBV11-2; D: .; J: TRBJ1-2; size: .; CDR3: CASSPGLRPPETF; DNA: TGTGCCAGCAGCCCGGGATTAAGGCCACCGGAGACCTTC
V: TRBV6-5; D: .; J: TRBJ2-7; size: .; CDR3: CASKGQGSSYEQYF; DNA: TGTGCCAGCAAAGGCCAGGGGTCCTCCTACGAGCAGTACTTC
V: TRBV7-2; D: .; J: TRBJ1-1; size: .; CDR3: CASSSQMNTEAFF; DNA: TGTGCCAGCAGCTCCCAGATGAACACTGAAGCTTTCTTT
V: TRBV4-2; D: TRBD2; J: TRBJ2-5; size: .; CDR3: CASSQDLRGGETQYF; DNA: TGTGCCAGCAGCCAAGATCTTCGCGGGGGAGAGACCCAGTACTTC
V: TRBV5-4; D: .; J: TRBJ2-2; size: .; CDR3: CASSLAGRLNTGELFF; DNA: TGTGCCAGCAGCTTGGCCGGCAGACTCAACACCGGGGAGCTGTTTTTT
V: TRBV7-2; D: .; J: TRBJ2-1; size: .; CDR3: CASSFHKAGQFF; DNA: TGTGCCAGCAGCTTTCATAAGGCGGGGCAGTTCTTC
V: TRBV5-1; D: TRBD1; J: TRBJ1-2; size: few; CDR3: CASSWGQGEFGYTF; DNA: TGCGCCAGCAGCTGGGGACAGGGTGAATTTGGCTACACCTTC
V: TRBV6-6; D: TRBD2; J: TRBJ2-1; size: .; CDR3: CASSRQGLLAGVRNEQFF; DNA: TGTGCCAGCAGCCGACAGGGGCTACTAGCGGGAGTACGCAATGAGCAGTTCTTC
V: TRBV4-2; D: TRBD2; J: TRBJ2-7; size: .; CDR3: CASSQDGELAREQYF; DNA: TGTGCCAGCAGCCAAGACGGTGAACTAGCGAGGGAGCAGTACTTC
V: TRBV14; D: TRBD1; J: TRBJ1-1; size: .; CDR3: CASSLGRGRTEAFF; DNA: TGTGCCAGCAGCCTCGGGAGGGGGCGGACTGAAGCTTTCTTT
V: TRBV5-6; D: .; J: TRBJ1-1; size: .; CDR3: CASSWGDTEAFF; DNA: TGTGCCAGCAGCTGGGGGGACACTGAAGCTTTCTTT
V: TRBV2; D: .; J: TRBJ2-1; size: few; CDR3: CASSSGWNEQFF; DNA: TGTGCCAGCAGTTCAGGGTGGAATGAGCAGTTCTTC
V: TRBV19; D: .; J: TRBJ1-5; size: .; CDR3: CASSIEGPQHF; DNA: TGTGCCAGTAGTATCGAGGGGCCCCAGCATTTT
V: TRBV29-1; D: .; J: TRBJ1-1; size: .; CDR3: CSVDSSLVEAFF; DNA: TGCAGCGTTGACTCCAGTCTGGTTGAAGCTTTCTTT
V: TRBV27; D: .; J: TRBJ2-7; size: .; CDR3: CATASSFTSPEQYF; DNA: TGTGCCACCGCCTCTAGTTTTACCTCCCCCGAGCAGTACTTC
V: TRBV27; D: TRBD1; J: TRBJ2-7; size: many; CDR3: CASRGWGQGSYEQYF; DNA: TGTGCCAGCCGGGGGTGGGGACAGGGCTCCTACGAGCAGTACTTC
V: TRBV28; D: .; J: TRBJ1-3; size: .; CDR3: CASSLLDSPSGNTIYF; DNA: TGTGCCAGCAGTTTATTGGACAGCCCCTCTGGAAACACCATATATTTT
V: TRBV11-2; D: TRBD2; J: TRBJ2-5; size: .; CDR3: CASSLTGGLLETQYF; DNA: TGTGCCAGCAGCTTAACGGGGGGGCTTTTAGAGACCCAGTACTTC
V: TRBV4-1; D: TRBD2; J: TRBJ2-7; size: once; CDR3: CASSYGTSGRYEQYF; DNA: TGCGCCAGCAGCTACGGGACTAGCGGGAGGTACGAGCAGTACTTC
V: TRBV27; D: TRBD2; J: TRBJ2-5; size: .; CDR3: CASSLVALAGGPQETQYF; DNA: TGTGCCAGCAGTTTAGTTGCTCTAGCGGGGGGACCACAAGAGACCCAGTACTTC
V: TRBV6-2/TRBV6-3; D: TRBD1; J: TRBJ1-1; size: .; CDR3: CASSRTGVDTEAFF; DNA: TGTGCCAGCAGTAGGACAGGCGTGGACACTGAAGCTTTCTTT
V: TRBV7-2; D: .; J: TRBJ2-1; size: .; CDR3: CASSLDLQDNEQFF; DNA: TGTGCCAGCAGCTTAGACCTCCAGGACAATGAGCAGTTCTTC
V: TRBV27; D: TRBD2; J: TRBJ2-1; size: .; CDR3: CASKELAADNEQFF; DNA: TGTGCCAGCAAGGAACTAGCGGCCGACAATGAGCAGTTCTTC
V: TRBV19; D: TRBD2; J: TRBJ2-1; size: .; CDR3: CASSRAGGTFDEQFF; DNA: TGTGCCAGTAGTAGGGCGGGAGGGACATTCGATGAGCAGTTCTTC
V: TRBV5-1; D: TRBD1; J: TRBJ1-4; size: .; CDR3: CASSLAGGGEKLFF; DNA: TGCGCCAGCAGCTTGGCAGGGGGTGGTGAAAAACTGTTTTTT
V: TRBV7-9; D: TRBD1; J: TRBJ1-1; size: .; CDR3: CASSLAGTGGTEAFF; DNA: TGTGCCAGCAGCTTAGCCGGGACAGGGGGGACTGAAGCTTTCTTT
V: TRBV2; D: .; J: TRBJ2-5; size: .; CDR3: CASDIGYQETQYF; DNA: TGTGCCAGCGACATCGGCTACCAAGAGACCCAGTACTTC
V: TRBV3-1/TRBV3-2; D: TRBD1; J: TRBJ1-2; size: .; CDR3: CASSLRTGEGYTF; DNA: TGTGCCAGCAGCCTCAGGACAGGGGAGGGCTACACCTTC
V: TRBV9; D: TRBD1; J: TRBJ1-4; size: .; CDR3: CASSDLEQGEVNEKLFF; DNA: TGTGCCAGCAGCGACTTAGAACAGGGGGAAGTTAATGAAAAACTGTTTTTT
V: TRBV2; D: TRBD1; J: TRBJ1-4; size: .; CDR3: CASSDGTGEKLFF; DNA: TGTGCCAGCAGTGACGGGACAGGGGAAAAACTGTTTTTT
V: TRBV3-1/TRBV3-2; D: .; J: TRBJ1-1; size: .; CDR3: CASSTAGEAFF; DNA: TGTGCCAGCAGCACGGCAGGGGAAGCTTTCTTT
V: TRBV28; D: .; J: TRBJ2-7; size: .; CDR3: CASQGPLYEQYF; DNA: TGTGCCAGCCAGGGCCCCCTTTACGAGCAGTACTTC
V: TRBV9; D: TRBD2; J: TRBJ2-3; size: .; CDR3: CASSHRTRRDTQYF; DNA: TGTGCCAGCAGCCACCGGACTAGAAGGGATACGCAGTATTTT
V: TRBV4-2; D: TRBD2; J: TRBJ2-1; size: few; CDR3: CASSQMSGVAGGIYEQFF; DNA: TGTGCCAGCAGCCAGATGTCAGGAGTAGCGGGAGGGATCTATGAGCAGTTCTTC
V: TRBV10-3; D: TRBD1; J: TRBJ2-3; size: .; CDR3: CASDRGPGALGTDTQYF; DNA: TGTGCCAGCGACAGGGGTCCCGGAGCTCTTGGCACAGATACGCAGTATTTT
V: TRBV10-2; D: TRBD2; J: TRBJ2-1; size: .; CDR3: CASSLAGGWNEQFF; DNA: TGCGCCAGCAGTCTAGCGGGGGGGTGGAATGAGCAGTTCTTC
V: TRBV4-2; D: .; J: TRBJ2-5; size: .; CDR3: CASSQEKGKTQYF; DNA: TGTGCCAGCAGCCAAGAAAAGGGGAAGACCCAGTACTTC
V: TRBV27; D: TRBD1; J: TRBJ1-1; size: .; CDR3: CASSLSIRTGGRAFF; DNA: TGTGCCAGCAGTTTATCAATACGGACAGGGGGTCGAGCTTTCTTT
V: TRBV7-3; D: .; J: TRBJ2-2; size: .; CDR3: CASGTQNTGELFF; DNA: TGTGCCAGCGGGACACAGAACACCGGGGAGCTGTTTTTT
V: TRBV6-4; D: TRBD2; J: TRBJ2-3; size: .; CDR3: CASSTSAEGTDTQYF; DNA: TGTGCCAGCTCTACTAGCGCCGAGGGCACAGATACGCAGTATTTT
V: TRBV19; D: .; J: TRBJ1-1; size: few; CDR3: CASSAVTFISEAFF; DNA: TGTGCCAGTAGTGCGGTAACCTTTATTTCTGAAGCTTTCTTT
V: TRBV5-6; D: TRBD1; J: TRBJ2-4; size: .; CDR3: CASSASGQINIQYF; DNA: TGTGCCAGCAGCGCCTCGGGACAGATAAACATTCAGTACTTC
V: TRBV5-6; D: .; J: TRBJ2-7; size: .; CDR3: CASSLDSDYEQYF; DNA: TGTGCCAGCAGCTTGGATTCAGACTACGAGCAGTACTTC